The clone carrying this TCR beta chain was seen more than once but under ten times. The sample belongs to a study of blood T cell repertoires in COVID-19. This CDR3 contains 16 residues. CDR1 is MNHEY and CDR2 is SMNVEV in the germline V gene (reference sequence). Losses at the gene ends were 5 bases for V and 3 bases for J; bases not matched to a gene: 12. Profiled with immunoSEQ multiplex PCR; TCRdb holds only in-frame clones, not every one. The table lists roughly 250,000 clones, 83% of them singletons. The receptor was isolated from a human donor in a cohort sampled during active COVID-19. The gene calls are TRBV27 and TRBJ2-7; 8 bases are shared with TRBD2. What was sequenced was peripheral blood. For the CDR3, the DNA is TGTGCCAGCAGTAACGGAGGGTTAGCGGGATACTACGAGCAGTACTTC. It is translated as CASSNGGLAGYYEQYF.